This TCR beta chain was sequenced for a study of cytomegalovirus exposure and HLA in healthy donors. As for the study in general: Drawn from HLA-typed donors, 80 million to 95 million unique TCRs were held in an early data release.

Primers included in the PCR were 60 Vbeta and 13 Jbeta primers. Here immunoSEQ multiplex PCR was the method, and the copy in TCRdb shows in-frame clones only, minus some. The data hold about 250,000 clones, with over 75% observed a single time. The CDR3 has 15 residues. V was clipped by 1 base and J by 1 base; unmatched bases: 3. Germline V gene lookup returns CDR1 GTSNPN and CDR2 SVGIG (reference sequence). On this clone: Its antigen is still unknown.

Points from the study as a whole: As confirmed in vitro, a few CMV-associated chains were specific for CMV antigens. Cytomegalovirus-associated TCR beta chains were listed, numbering under 200. In a later analysis, HLA-C alleles had the fewest associated TCRs, DRB1 alleles the most.

The sequenced sample consisted of PBMCs. This chain joins TRBV30 and TRBJ2-3; 9 bases line up with TRBD2. The TCR sequence derives from a boy under 18 in good health and CMV-seronegative. The CDR3 here is CAWSDGGGGTDTQYF. As DNA, the CDR3 is TGTGCCTGGAGTGACGGCGGGGGGGGCACAGATACGCAGTATTTT. Using reference TRBV30 and TRBJ2-3 for the parts outside the CDR3, the full variable domain is SQTIHQWPATLVQPVGSPLSLECTVEGTSNPNLYWYRQAAGRGLQLLFYSVGIGQISSEVPQNLSASRPQDRQFILSSKKLLLSDSGFYLCAWSDGGGGTDTQYFGPGTRLTVL.